This TCR beta chain was profiled in a study of CD8+ T cells in alopecia areata. General study results and limits: Sequencing of scalp tissue also captures the resident alphabeta T cells of normal skin. The study found tofacitinib significantly decreased scalp clonality and expanded CD8+ clones among the top 100.

Germline lookup yields CDR1 SGHNT and CDR2 YYREEE (reference sequence). The CDR3 sequence is 15 residues long. The V gene end was trimmed by 4 bases and the J gene end by 4 bases; junction bases not matched to a gene: 4. Stated treatment: oral pan-JAK inhibitor, 5-10 mg twice daily. Sorting of PBMCs yielded the CD4+ and CD8+ T cells. As the sequencing template, cDNA was produced by extracting RNA and reverse transcribing it. The repertoire was sequenced with immunoSEQ multiplex PCR; TCRdb's copy has only in-frame clones and lacks some. The sample has a few hundred thousand clones; just over 65% are singletons. In the case of this clone: Its antigen is as yet unknown.

The genes are TRBV5-4 and TRBJ2-1; 11 bases match TRBD2. The source of this sequence is a human donor with alopecia areata. The sequencing used CD4+ T cells sorted from blood, collected around week 44, from a patient treated with tofacitinib. The CDR3 sequence is CASSDRLAGYNEQFF. CDR3 in DNA: TGTGCCAGCAGCGACCGACTAGCGGGGTACAATGAGCAGTTCTTC.